These T cell receptor beta chains were read from a single sample in a study of Ad26.COV2.S vaccination and SARS-CoV-2 variants. TCRdb's table, derived via immunoSEQ multiplex PCR, lists solely in-frame clones and lacks some. Counted here are under 250,000 clones, roughly 85% occurring once; the ten biggest clones make up 2.9%. Sequenced material: peripheral blood, taken in a trial of Ad26.COV2.S vaccine versus placebo. The origin of the receptors is a person between 18 and 60 years old who received the Ad26.COV2.S COVID-19 vaccine or a placebo. CDR3s include the opening cysteine and the closing phenylalanine or tryptophan.

>TRBJ1-1|TRBV11-2
CASSYPLNTEAFF
>TRBJ1-1|TRBV7-9
CASSLGTQVNTEAFF
>TRBJ2-1|TRBV15
CATTPVLADHNEQFF
>TRBJ1-2|TRBV19
CASSLQLSNYGYTF
>TRBJ2-7|TRBV27
CASSLKLGGGYEQYF
>TRBJ1-1|TRBV5-1
CASSFRTGYRGTEAFF
>TRBJ1-4|TRBV7-8
CASSPEAVPTNEKLFF
>TRBJ2-3|TRBV7-9
CASSTTRGGIITDTQYF
>TRBJ2-3|TRBV10-3
CAISALAGVSDTQYF
>TRBJ1-1|TRBV5-1
CASSGGQAFTEAFF
>TRBJ2-4|TRBV20-1
CSASVGPNIQYF
>TRBJ2-1|TRBV4-3
CASSQLAGEGNEQFF
>TRBJ2-5|TRBV10-3
CAISDLSVQETQYF
>TRBJ2-6|TRBV7-7
CASSLTGPSGANVLTF
>TRBJ2-2|TRBV11-3
CASSPASGPGELFF
>TRBJ1-1|TRBV15
CATSPGWNTEAFF
>TRBJ2-2|TRBV5-5
CASTWTGRDGELFF
>TRBJ2-7|TRBV7-2
CASSLLDGSAYEQYF
>TRBJ2-3|TRBV4-1
CASSQARAGGTDTQYF
>TRBJ1-1|TRBV3-1/TRBV3-2
CASSRNDEAFF
>TRBJ1-2|TRBV19
CASSIQSLNYGYTF
>TRBJ2-7|TRBV7-9
CASSLEASVYYEQYF
>TRBJ1-6|TRBV14
CASSQDNHLYSPLHF
>TRBJ1-6|TRBV6-5
CASSYWTGSRSPLHF
>TRBJ2-5|TRBV27
CASSSIAGTGDVTQYF
>TRBJ1-2|TRBV6-2/TRBV6-3
CASSTGGANYGYTF